Sequencing of this T cell receptor beta chain was carried out in a study of sequential checkpoint blockade in melanoma. The germline V and J ends were trimmed by 4 bases and 1 base, with 10 bases remaining between them. Germline CDR1 LNHDA, CDR2 SQIVND (reference sequence). CDR3 size: 14 residues. Libraries were prepared by immunoSEQ multiplex PCR; TCRdb keeps only in-frame clonotypes and omits some of them. The sample lists some 18,000 clones; approximately 26% were seen once. The table lists this clone with a few counts. Treatment described: randomized to nivolumab then ipilimumab (arm A) or the reverse (arm B).

This TCR was recovered from a human donor with melanoma. Sequencing was performed on tumor tissue (inferred from file names), taken from a patient given nivolumab and ipilimumab in sequence. The chain uses TRBV19 and TRBJ1-1; tentative D call: TRBD1 (6 bases). The CDR3 region has the DNA TGTGCCAGTAGTACAAGGGGGACGAACACTGAAGCTTTCTTT. Its translation is CASSTRGTNTEAFF.